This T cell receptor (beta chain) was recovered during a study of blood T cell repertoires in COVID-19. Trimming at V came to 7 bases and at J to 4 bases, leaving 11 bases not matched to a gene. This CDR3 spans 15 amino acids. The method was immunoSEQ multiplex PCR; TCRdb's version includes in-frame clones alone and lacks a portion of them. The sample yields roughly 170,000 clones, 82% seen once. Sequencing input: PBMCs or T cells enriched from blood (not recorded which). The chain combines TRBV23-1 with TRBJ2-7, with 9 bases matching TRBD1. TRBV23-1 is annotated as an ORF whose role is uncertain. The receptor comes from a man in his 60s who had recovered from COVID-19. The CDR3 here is CASNTPGQGSYEQYF. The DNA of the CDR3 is TGCGCCAGCAACACACCGGGACAGGGTTCTTACGAGCAGTACTTC.